The rows below give T cell receptor beta chains drawn from one sample of a study of beta chain features in type 1 diabetes. Generated by immunoSEQ multiplex PCR, the TCRdb table keeps only in-frame clones and is missing some. The profile shows about half a million clones, 10% to 12% of them singletons. What was sequenced was naive CD4+ T cells from blood. The receptors were sampled from a young woman in good health. CDR3s include the opening cysteine and the closing phenylalanine or tryptophan. The D gene is left open where the match is weak. Only part of the rows carry a size: once, few, many, or a class if the clone is expanded.

d_call	v_call	j_call	clone_size	cdr3_nt	cdr3_aa
-	TRBV29-1	TRBJ2-2	few	TGCAGCGTCCGCCGAGGGAGCACCGGGGAGCTGTTTTTT	CSVRRGSTGELFF
TRBD2	TRBV5-4	TRBJ2-5	-	TGTGCCAGCAGTAAGGCTAGCGGGACTCAAGAGACCCAGTACTTC	CASSKASGTQETQYF
-	TRBV29-1	TRBJ1-4	-	TGCAGCGGGGGCAGCAATGAAAAACTGTTTTTT	CSGGSNEKLFF
-	TRBV4-3	TRBJ2-5	few	TGCGCCAGCAGCCAAGGTCGACTGGGAGAGACCCAGTACTTC	CASSQGRLGETQYF
-	TRBV7-9	TRBJ1-4	-	TGTGCCAGCAGCCCGACAGTAGTTAATGAAAAACTGTTTTTT	CASSPTVVNEKLFF
-	TRBV29-1	TRBJ1-5	-	TGCAGCGTTGAAGGGGGACGCAATCAGCCCCAGCATTTT	CSVEGGRNQPQHF
-	TRBV2	TRBJ2-3	-	TGTGCCAGCTTCTACGGAGGCAGCACAGATACGCAGTATTTT	CASFYGGSTDTQYF
TRBD2	TRBV9	TRBJ2-1	few	TGTGCCAGCAGCGTTGTTAGCGGGAGTAGTGAGCAGTTCTTC	CASSVVSGSSEQFF
TRBD1	TRBV7-2	TRBJ2-1	-	TGTGCCAGCAGCCCCCTGGGGACAGTCGGTGAGCAGTTCTTC	CASSPLGTVGEQFF
-	TRBV7-2	TRBJ2-5	-	TGTGCCAGCAGTCGAGGGATGGCCCAAGAGACCCAGTACTTC	CASSRGMAQETQYF
-	TRBV7-9	TRBJ2-1	-	TGTGCCAGCAGCTCCGTTGCGGGGTACAATGAGCAGTTCTTC	CASSSVAGYNEQFF
-	TRBV11-3	TRBJ2-5	-	TGTGCCAGCAGCTTAGATCCGATAGAGACCCAGTACTTC	CASSLDPIETQYF
-	TRBV5-1	TRBJ1-2	-	TGCGCCAGCAGCTTGGGAATTATGGCCCTACGACGGGGCGGCTACACCTTC	CASSLGIMALRRGGYTF
-	TRBV7-9	TRBJ2-3	few	TGTGCCAGCAGCTTAGCCGTAGGCTTAGCAGATACGCAGTATTTT	CASSLAVGLADTQYF
TRBD1	TRBV7-9	TRBJ2-5	few	TGTGCCAGCAGCTTACGGACAGGGTACCAAGAGACCCAGTACTTC	CASSLRTGYQETQYF
TRBD2	TRBV19	TRBJ2-3	-	TGTGCCAGTAGTATTGCGGGAGTCCAGGGAGGAGGGACAGATACGCAGTATTTT	CASSIAGVQGGGTDTQYF
-	TRBV11-2	TRBJ2-1	-	TGTGCCAGCAGCTTAGGGCCCAGCAATGAGCAGTTCTTC	CASSLGPSNEQFF
-	TRBV4-2	TRBJ2-7	-	TGTGCCAGCAGCCACCCAGGGGGGAGAACCTACGAGCAGTACTTC	CASSHPGGRTYEQYF
-	TRBV14	TRBJ2-3	few	TGTGCCAGCAGCCAGTTTGGGAGTATCTCAGATACGCAGTATTTT	CASSQFGSISDTQYF
-	TRBV29-1	TRBJ2-1	-	TGCAGCGTTGCCAGGCCAGCAAACAATGAGCAGTTCTTC	CSVARPANNEQFF
TRBD1	TRBV5-5	TRBJ2-3	few	TGTGCCAGCACCGGGACAGGGAACACAGATACGCAGTATTTT	CASTGTGNTDTQYF
TRBD1	TRBV9	TRBJ1-2	-	TGTGCCAGCAGCGTAGAGACAGGGGAGTTCGATGGCTACACCTTC	CASSVETGEFDGYTF
TRBD1	TRBV4-3	TRBJ1-2	few	TGCGCCAGCAGCCCTCGGACAGGGACCTATGGCTACACCTTC	CASSPRTGTYGYTF
TRBD2	TRBV5-1	TRBJ2-1	few	TGCGCCAGCAGCTTGGAGCGACTAGCGGCACACAATGAGCAGTTCTTC	CASSLERLAAHNEQFF
-	TRBV4-1	TRBJ2-5	few	TGCGCCAGCAGCCGCCTAAGCAGGGGCGGGGAGACCCAGTACTTC	CASSRLSRGGETQYF
-	TRBV30	TRBJ2-7	-	TGTGCCGGGATAGCAGAGAAAAGCTACGAGCAGTACTTC	CAGIAEKSYEQYF
TRBD1	TRBV27	TRBJ2-4	few	TGTGCCAGCAGTTTAAACAGGGGCGCCAAAAACATTCAGTACTTC	CASSLNRGAKNIQYF
-	TRBV11-3	TRBJ1-1	-	TGTGCCAGCAGCTTTGGAGGGGCGAACACTGAAGCTTTCTTT	CASSFGGANTEAFF
TRBD2	TRBV2	TRBJ2-5	-	TGTGCCAGCAGAACTAGCGGGGGTGAGACCCAGTACTTC	CASRTSGGETQYF
TRBD2	TRBV7-6	TRBJ2-3	-	TGTGCCAGCAGCTTAGAGCGACTAGCGGCAGATACGCAGTATTTT	CASSLERLAADTQYF
-	TRBV11-2	TRBJ2-4	-	TGTGCCAGCAGCTTATATTGGGATATGGGCAAAAACATTCAGTACTTC	CASSLYWDMGKNIQYF
TRBD2	TRBV7-9	TRBJ2-7	few	TGTGCCAGCAGCTCAAGCGGGACTAGTGGCGAGCAGTACTTC	CASSSSGTSGEQYF
TRBD1	TRBV13	TRBJ1-2	few	TGTGCCAGCAGAAGTGCAGGGGGCCGGGGCTACACCTTC	CASRSAGGRGYTF
TRBD1	TRBV14	TRBJ2-7	few	TGTGCCAGCAGCCATCACCAGGGACAGGGGTCCTACGAGCAGTACTTC	CASSHHQGQGSYEQYF
-	TRBV27	TRBJ2-7	few	TGTGCCAGCAGTTTACGGCAGGCCTACGAGCAGTACTTC	CASSLRQAYEQYF
-	TRBV29-1	TRBJ2-4	few	TGCAGCGTTGAACTTTTCCTTAGTGGGAAAAACATTCAGTACTTC	CSVELFLSGKNIQYF
-	TRBV4-2	TRBJ2-3	few	TGTGCCAGCAGCCAAGATAAGGGGGAGGGAAGCACAGATACGCAGTATTTT	CASSQDKGEGSTDTQYF
TRBD1	TRBV29-1	TRBJ1-2	few	TGCAGCGTCTCCGACAGGGGGAATAACTATGGCTACACCTTC	CSVSDRGNNYGYTF
-	TRBV19	TRBJ2-3	few	TGTGCCAGTAGTCCCCGGGGCTCGGAGGGCGATACGCAGTATTTT	CASSPRGSEGDTQYF
-	TRBV30	TRBJ2-7	-	TGTGCCTGGGCTCGGGTCCACTACGAGCAGTACTTC	CAWARVHYEQYF
-	TRBV9	TRBJ2-3	few	TGTGCCAGCAGCGTAGCAACTAGCACAGATACGCAGTATTTT	CASSVATSTDTQYF
TRBD1	TRBV9	TRBJ2-1	-	TGTGCCAGCAGCCTAAGACAGGGGGCCCCAGATGAGCAGTTCTTC	CASSLRQGAPDEQFF
-	TRBV25-1	TRBJ1-2	-	TGTGCCAGCAGGAGCGACCGGAACAGGGGCTACACCTTC	CASRSDRNRGYTF